This entry describes one T cell receptor (beta chain). In the original processing: Amplification from reference gene primers served as the basis for estimated nucleated cell counts. Only in-frame clones appear in the TCRdb table, and some are missing; sequencing was by immunoSEQ multiplex PCR. The V and J calls and clone size were taken over from that table, and D and trimming were inferred from the DNA. The sample lists 140,000 to 150,000 clones, around nine tenths occurring once. The sample is drawn from a study of blood T cell repertoires in COVID-19. At the level of the study: Spain, Italy and the United States supplied samples that represented acute and convalescent COVID-19. PBMCs, B-cell-depleted T cells, or T cells were the source of the cDNA or gDNA that made up the material.

Germline CDR1 reads SGHTA; CDR2 reads FQGTGA. The CDR3 length is 15 residues. Unmatched junction bases numbered 3, after V lost 5 bases and J lost 2 bases. Sequenced material: peripheral blood. This receptor was identified in a man aged 60 to 69 with active or convalescent COVID-19. The chain is built from TRBV7-3 and TRBJ2-5, with 12 bases identical to TRBD2. Here the CDR3 reads CASSPGTSGQETQYF. DNA for the CDR3: TGTGCCAGCAGCCCGGGGACTAGCGGGCAAGAGACCCAGTACTTC. Looking up the rest from reference TRBV7-3 and TRBJ2-5 gives the full variable domain: GAGVSQTPSNKVTEKGKYVELRCDPISGHTALYWYRQSLGQGPEFLIYFQGTGAADDSGLPNDRFFAVRPEGSVSTLKIQRTERGDSAVYLCASSPGTSGQETQYFGPGTRLLVL.